What follows are 5 T cell receptor beta chains derived from one specimen sequenced in a study of T cell responses to AZD1222 COVID-19 vaccine. Assay: immunoSEQ multiplex PCR; the TCRdb copy retains only in-frame clones and omits some. This repertoire shows 130,000 or so clones, about 90% found once; its top ten account for about 2.7%. The material was peripheral blood, obtained on day 0 of AZD1222 vaccination. The source is an adult in good health.

The rearrangement links TRBV20-1 to TRBJ1-5; no clear D gene. The V gene's germline CDR1 is DFQATT and CDR2 SNEGSKA (reference sequence). The CDR3 consists of 13 residues. V was pared by 3 bases and J by 3 bases, with 9 bases between. The CDR3 nucleotides are TGCAGTGCTAGTGACGTATACAATCAGCCCCAGCATTTT. Its translation is CSASDVYNQPQHF.

The chain couples TRBV9 to TRBJ1-4; tentatively, D is TRBD1 (5 bases). CDR1 SGDLS and CDR2 YYNGEE come from the germline V gene. This CDR3 region has 19 residues. V lost 3 bases and J lost 7, with 28 bases in between. CDR3 loop: CASSASGTSHVKGSEKLFF. Here the CDR3 DNA reads TGTGCCAGCAGCGCTTCCGGGACTTCTCACGTCAAGGGAAGTGAAAAACTGTTTTTT.

The V call is TRBV7-6, the J call TRBJ2-1; TRBD2 matches 11 bases. With V trimmed by 1 base and J by 2 bases, 7 bases remained unmatched. This CDR3 has 18 amino acids. Germline lookup yields CDR1 SGHVS and CDR2 FNYEAQ. CDR3 in amino acids: CASSLGPIAGGPYNEQFF. The CDR3, as DNA: TGTGCCAGCAGCTTAGGTCCAATAGCGGGAGGGCCCTACAATGAGCAGTTCTTC.

The chain uses TRBV19 and TRBJ1-1; possibly TRBD1 for D (5 bases). Germline assignment: CDR1 LNHDA and CDR2 SQIVND (reference sequence). V was shortened by 6 bases and J by 6 bases, with 17 bases between the two germline ends. The CDR3 spans 14 residues. CDR3 DNA: TGTGCCAGTAGATGGGCCGCGGGGGGGGCTGAAGCTTTCTTT. This gives the protein CASRWAAGGAEAFF.

V usage is TRBV4-3 and J usage is TRBJ2-2; 12 bases map to TRBD2. CDR1 and CDR2 from the germline V gene are LGHNA and YSLEER. This CDR3 is 16 amino acids long. V trimming: 2 bases; J trimming: 6 bases; junction bases outside the gene matches: 4. CDR3 residues: CASSQRLAGAAGELFF. The CDR3 DNA reads TGCGCCAGCAGCCAACGACTAGCGGGGGCGGCCGGGGAGCTGTTTTTT.